A single sample gave rise to the 17 T cell receptor beta chains below, sequenced in a study of blood T cell repertoires in COVID-19. Sequencing was performed with immunoSEQ multiplex PCR; in TCRdb, only in-frame clones are kept and a portion is missing. The sample holds around 63,000 clones, approximately 84% seen once. What was sequenced was peripheral blood. The receptors come from a man aged 60 to 69 with COVID-19, enrolled during active disease.

J is TRBJ1-1 and V is TRBV5-6; the D gene is possibly TRBD1 (6 bases). The V gene lost 3 bases and the J gene lost 8 bases, with 17 bases spanning the gap. This CDR3 contains 14 residues. Germline loops: CDR1 SGHDT, CDR2 YYEEEE. The CDR3 nucleotides are TGTGCCAGCAGCTCACAGGGTTCTCTGGGAGAAGCTTTCTTT. It codes for CASSSQGSLGEAFF.

V usage is TRBV7-3 and J usage is TRBJ2-5; tentatively, D is TRBD2 (7 bases). Germline V gene sequence: CDR1 SGHTA, CDR2 FQGTGA. V gave up 4 bases and J gave up 5 bases, with 20 bases separating them. The CDR3 is made up of 16 amino acids. The CDR3 spells CASSSHGTGGGETQYF. The CDR3 DNA sequence: TGTGCCAGCAGCTCACATGGGACGGGGGGCGGGGAGACCCAGTACTTC. The complete variable domain, with remaining parts taken from reference TRBV7-3 and TRBJ2-5, reads GAGVSQTPSNKVTEKGKYVELRCDPISGHTALYWYRQSLGQGPEFLIYFQGTGAADDSGLPNDRFFAVRPEGSVSTLKIQRTERGDSAVYLCASSSHGTGGGETQYFGPGTRLLVL.

The chain's CDR3 is CASSSSIRGYNQPQHF. The CDR3 DNA is TGTGCCAGCAGCTCCAGCATCAGGGGATACAATCAGCCCCAGCATTTT. The chain joins TRBV28 to TRBJ1-5; D may be TRBD1 (6 bases). The germline gives CDR1 MDHEN, CDR2 SYDVKM. V lost 6 bases and J lost 3, with 18 bases in between. The CDR3 runs 16 residues.

This clone has more than one count but fewer than ten. V usage is TRBV18 and J usage is TRBJ2-1; possibly TRBD2 for D (6 bases). The germline gives CDR1 KGHSH, CDR2 LQKENI. CDR3 length equals 16 residues. Between the trimmed V and J ends, which lost 1 base and 12 bases, there was a span of 22 bases. CDR3 DNA: TGTGCCAGCTCACCACTCGGAGATTCGGGACTTTCTTTGCAGTTCTTC. Encoded protein: CASSPLGDSGLSLQFF.

The J gene is TRBJ2-5, the V gene TRBV11-2; D is unresolved. The tail of the sequence fits TRBJ2-7 better, so the J call may be wrong. This CDR3 comprises 12 residues. CDR1 is SGHAT and CDR2 is FQNNGV in the germline V gene. In DNA form, the CDR3 reads TGTGCCAGCAGTTTAATTTCCTACGAGCAGTACTTC. Its translation is CASSLISYEQYF.

The chain carries TRBV29-1 and TRBJ1-1; 9 nucleotides line up with TRBD1. V was pared by 5 bases and J by 5 bases, with 9 bases of the junction left unmatched. The CDR3 length is 14 residues. CDR1 and CDR2 (germline): SQVTM, ANQGSEA. CDR3 sequence: CSVQQGAGITEAFF. The DNA of the CDR3 is TGCAGCGTTCAACAGGGGGCTGGTATTACTGAAGCTTTCTTT.

The chain is built from TRBV28 and TRBJ1-2; D is unclear. V was pared by 5 bases and J by 4 bases, with 17 bases between. The CDR3 runs 15 residues. Germline V gene sequence: CDR1 MDHEN, CDR2 SYDVKM. The CDR3 region is CASSPEAGGAYGYTF. CDR3 sequence (DNA): TGTGCCAGCAGTCCTGAGGCGGGCGGAGCCTATGGCTACACCTTC.

The CDR3 region has the DNA TGTGCCAGCAGCTCCGGGACTAGCGGTCCCGGGGAGCTGTTTTTT. Residues: CASSSGTSGPGELFF. V and J are TRBV2 and TRBJ2-2; 11 bases are a match to TRBD2. Germline assignment: CDR1 SNHLY and CDR2 FYNNEI. The V segment lost 6 bases and the J segment 6 bases; nucleotides outside the gene matches: 6. This CDR3 spans 15 amino acids.

This chain links TRBV12-5 with TRBJ2-7; 11 nucleotides agree with TRBD2. V dropped 5 bases and J dropped 3; count of bases not matched to a gene: 12. The CDR3 contains 17 residues. Germline-derived CDR1 and CDR2 are LGHNT and FRNRAP. CDR3: CASGAGTSGDLFYEQYF. The CDR3, as DNA: TGTGCTAGTGGTGCCGGGACTAGCGGAGATCTATTCTACGAGCAGTACTTC.

This clone was seen only once. The genes are TRBV6-5 and TRBJ1-1, with D unresolved. The V end lost 4 bases, the J end lost 4 bases, and 19 bases lay between the germline ends. Germline V lookup: CDR1 MNHEY, CDR2 SVGAGI. The CDR3 loop spans 16 amino acids. CDR3 DNA: TGTGCCAGCAGTTCTCTTCCGGCTGACCGCGGCACTGAAGCTTTCTTT. Its translation is CASSSLPADRGTEAFF.

The V gene is TRBV2, the J gene TRBJ2-7; 7 bases line up with TRBD2. Germline V CDR1 and CDR2: SNHLY, FYNNEI. The CDR3 has 14 amino acids. V shed 1 base and J 2 bases; nucleotides not matched to a gene: 2. The CDR3 DNA sequence: TGTGCCAGCAGTGAAGGACTAGCCCCCTACGAGCAGTACTTC. It yields the protein CASSEGLAPYEQYF.

This clone was picked up one time. The rearrangement links TRBV11-2 to TRBJ1-2, with 8 bases that match TRBD1. CDR1 and CDR2 (germline): SGHAT, FQNNGV. After removal of 4 bases from V and 4 bases from J, the junction contained 2 bases not matched to a gene. The CDR3 is 13 residues long. The CDR3 DNA reads as TGTGCCAGCAGCTCCGGACAGGGCTATGGCTACACCTTC. Protein product: CASSSGQGYGYTF.

This chain connects TRBV6-5 to TRBJ2-1, with unresolved D. V lost 7 bases to trimming and J lost 2 bases, with 6 bases between them. Germline V lookup: CDR1 MNHEY, CDR2 SVGAGI. The CDR3 has 12 amino acids. The CDR3 region is CASISTYNEQFF. Here the CDR3 DNA reads TGTGCCAGCATTAGCACCTACAATGAGCAGTTCTTC.

This rearrangement joins TRBV7-9 to TRBJ2-7; perhaps TRBD1 as D (5 bases). This CDR3 has 14 amino acids. Germline CDR1 and CDR2: SEHNR and FQNEAQ (reference sequence). V was trimmed by 1 base and J by 2 bases, leaving 9 bases between them. The CDR3 coding sequence is TGTGCCAGCAGCTTAGAAGGGGCCGCCTACGAGCAGTACTTC. It translates to CASSLEGAAYEQYF.

This sequence joins TRBV5-1 and TRBJ2-4; possibly TRBD1 or TRBD2 for D (7 bases each). Per germline, CDR1 SGHRS and CDR2 YFSETQ. The CDR3 totals 14 residues. V was trimmed by 4 bases and J by 6 bases, leaving 14 bases between them. The CDR3 nucleotides are TGCGCCAGCAGCCTGGGAGGGACAGCAAACATTCAGTACTTC. It translates to CASSLGGTANIQYF.

This clone was picked up a small number of times. The chain is built from TRBV3-1 (or the pseudogene TRBV3-2) and TRBJ2-7, with TRBD1 as a possible D gene (6 bases). The CDR3 loop spans 14 amino acids. Per germline, CDR1 LGHDT and CDR2 YNNKEL (reference sequence). V was trimmed by 3 bases and J by 3 bases, leaving 12 bases between them. CDR3 bases: TGTGCCAGCAGCCACACGACAGGCAACTACGAGCAGTACTTC. Protein: CASSHTTGNYEQYF.

The CDR3 loop is CAWSAYRAEGELFF. CDR3 DNA sequence: TGTGCCTGGAGTGCGTACCGAGCGGAGGGGGAGCTGTTTTTT. The chain recombines TRBV30 with TRBJ2-2, with a possible D match to TRBD2 (5 bases). CDR3 length: 14 residues. Trimming took 1 base from V and 8 from J, leaving 14 bases between them. Germline V CDR1 and CDR2: GTSNPN, SVGIG (reference sequence).